This T cell receptor (beta chain) comes out of a study of CD4+ T cells in melanoma. Study-level findings and limits: In melanoma, neoantigen-specific CD4+ T cells reportedly differed in differentiation state. A reported correlation linked neoantigen-specific CD4+ T cells to CD8+, macrophage and B cell function.

The method was immunoSEQ multiplex PCR; TCRdb's version includes in-frame clones alone and lacks a portion of them. The table shows 110,000 to 150,000 clones, with 80% to 95% occurring only once. Germline V gene data show CDR1 as SGHRS and CDR2 as YFSETQ. Trimming cost V 2 bases and J 10 bases, with 12 bases left between them. The CDR3 totals 12 residues. On this clone itself: Its target is unknown.

The clonotype was recovered from a human donor with melanoma. This chain joins TRBV5-1 and TRBJ1-2; D is perhaps TRBD1 (5 bases). This CDR3 is CASSFAGADYTF. In DNA, the CDR3 is TGCGCCAGCAGCTTCGCTGGGGCCGACTACACCTTC.